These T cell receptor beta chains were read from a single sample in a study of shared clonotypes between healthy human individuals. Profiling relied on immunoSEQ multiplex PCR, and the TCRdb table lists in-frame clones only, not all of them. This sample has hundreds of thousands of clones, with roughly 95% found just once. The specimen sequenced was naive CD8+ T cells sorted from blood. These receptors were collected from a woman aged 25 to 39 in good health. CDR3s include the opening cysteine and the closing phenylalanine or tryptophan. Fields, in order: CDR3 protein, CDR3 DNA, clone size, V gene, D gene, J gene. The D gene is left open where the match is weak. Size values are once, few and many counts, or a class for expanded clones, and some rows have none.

CASSSLAGGGTGELFF,TGTGCCAGCAGTTCGCTAGCGGGAGGAGGGACCGGGGAGCTGTTTTTT,.,TRBV6-5,TRBD2,TRBJ2-2
CASAFLPIGKPYEQYF,TGTGCCAGCGCTTTTCTTCCTATCGGGAAACCCTACGAGCAGTACTTC,.,TRBV27,.,TRBJ2-7
CASSAGLAGLNEQYF,TGTGCCAGCAGCGCGGGACTAGCGGGACTCAACGAGCAGTACTTC,.,TRBV9,TRBD2,TRBJ2-7
CASSLSGTSGRPSTDTQYF,TGTGCCAGCAGCTTATCGGGTACTAGCGGGAGACCTAGCACAGATACGCAGTATTTT,.,TRBV7-9,TRBD2,TRBJ2-3
CASSFGGHDEQFF,TGCGCCAGCAGCTTCGGGGGACACGATGAGCAGTTCTTC,.,TRBV5-1,.,TRBJ2-1
CASHGRSTDTQYF,TGTGCCAGCCACGGGAGAAGCACAGATACGCAGTATTTT,.,TRBV6-1,.,TRBJ2-3
CASSFGQGSSYEQYF,TGCGCCAGCAGCTTTGGACAGGGGAGCTCCTACGAGCAGTACTTC,.,TRBV5-1,TRBD1,TRBJ2-7
CAISDETNPKGEQFF,TGTGCCATCAGTGACGAGACAAACCCTAAGGGTGAGCAGTTCTTC,.,TRBV10-3,.,TRBJ2-1
CASRKPGRQGEQYF,TGTGCCAGCAGGAAACCGGGACGGCAGGGTGAGCAGTACTTC,.,TRBV2,.,TRBJ2-7
CASSSGRDYEQYF,TGTGCCAGCAGCTCGGGACGGGACTACGAGCAGTACTTC,.,TRBV11-2,.,TRBJ2-7
CASSFRSGGETQYF,TGTGCCAGCAGTTTTCGGTCTGGGGGAGAGACCCAGTACTTC,.,TRBV27,.,TRBJ2-5
CASSLVPAYNEQFF,TGTGCCAGCAGTTTAGTGCCGGCCTACAATGAGCAGTTCTTC,once,TRBV27,.,TRBJ2-1
CASSLDRTDTQYF,TGTGCCAGCAGCTTAGACAGGACAGATACGCAGTATTTT,.,TRBV7-7,.,TRBJ2-3
CAWSAPWRSTYNSPLHF,TGTGCCTGGAGTGCTCCATGGAGATCCACCTATAATTCACCCCTCCACTTT,.,TRBV30,.,TRBJ1-6
CASSQVRSPQPQHF,TGCGCCAGCAGCCAAGTAAGGTCACCTCAGCCCCAGCATTTT,.,TRBV4-1,.,TRBJ1-5
CASSLGTNNQPQHF,TGTGCCAGCAGCTTAGGTACTAACAATCAGCCCCAGCATTTT,.,TRBV7-9,.,TRBJ1-5
CASSIDRGQSGNTIYF,TGTGCCAGCAGTATCGACAGGGGGCAAAGTGGAAACACCATATATTTT,.,TRBV28,TRBD1,TRBJ1-3
CASSQSNSGGRPTQYF,TGTGCCAGCAGTCAATCGAATAGCGGGGGCCGTCCGACCCAGTACTTC,.,TRBV28,TRBD2,TRBJ2-5
CASSLFGGGRSTDTQYF,TGTGCCAGCAGTTTATTTGGGGGTGGGAGGAGCACAGATACGCAGTATTTT,.,TRBV27,.,TRBJ2-3
CASSLDASGRTTDTQYF,TGCGCCAGCAGCTTGGATGCTAGCGGGAGAACCACAGATACGCAGTATTTT,.,TRBV5-1,TRBD2,TRBJ2-3
CASSFLTEQSGYTF,TGTGCCAGCAGCTTCTTAACAGAGCAGAGTGGCTACACCTTC,once,TRBV5-4,.,TRBJ1-2
CASSLNLRGYEQYF,TGTGCCAGCAGCTTAAATCTTAGGGGTTACGAGCAGTACTTC,.,TRBV13,.,TRBJ2-7
CASSLTLKTSTDTQYF,TGTGCCAGCAGCTTGACCCTTAAAACTAGCACAGATACGCAGTATTTT,.,TRBV5-4,.,TRBJ2-3
CASSHYRGSNYGYTF,TGTGCCAGCAGTCACTACAGGGGGTCTAACTATGGCTACACCTTC,.,TRBV6-5,TRBD1,TRBJ1-2
CASSNGRLSGNTIYF,TGTGCCAGTAGTAATGGGCGGCTCTCTGGAAACACCATATATTTT,.,TRBV19,.,TRBJ1-3
CASSLGQGAPRNEQFF,TGTGCCAGCAGCTTGGGGCAGGGGGCCCCTAGGAATGAGCAGTTCTTC,.,TRBV5-6,TRBD1,TRBJ2-1
CASSIARLAGVREQFF,TGTGCCAGTAGTATAGCCCGACTAGCGGGAGTTCGAGAGCAGTTCTTC,.,TRBV19,TRBD2,TRBJ2-1
CASSPQQHQPQHF,TGTGCCAGCAGTCCCCAGCAACATCAGCCCCAGCATTTT,.,TRBV27,.,TRBJ1-5
CASSLGPSGKNEQFF,TGTGCCAGCAGCTTAGGCCCTAGCGGGAAGAATGAGCAGTTCTTC,.,TRBV7-8,TRBD2,TRBJ2-1
CASTRLAGDNEQFF,TGTGCCAGCACGAGGCTAGCGGGAGACAATGAGCAGTTCTTC,.,TRBV2,TRBD2,TRBJ2-1
CASSIDPGTKVYNEQFF,TGCGCCAGCAGTATAGACCCCGGGACCAAAGTCTACAATGAGCAGTTCTTC,.,TRBV5-1,.,TRBJ2-1
CASSVEGTSGEQYF,TGTGCCAGCAGCGTAGAGGGGACTAGTGGAGAGCAGTACTTC,.,TRBV9,TRBD2,TRBJ2-7
CASSFGPRGNQPQHF,TGTGCCAGCAGTTTTGGGCCAAGGGGCAATCAGCCCCAGCATTTT,.,TRBV28,.,TRBJ1-5
CSARVGGEQYF,TGCAGTGCTAGAGTAGGTGGCGAGCAGTACTTC,.,TRBV20-1,.,TRBJ2-7
CATSSGQGIYEQYF,TGTGCCACATCGTCGGGACAGGGGATCTACGAGCAGTACTTC,.,TRBV19,TRBD1,TRBJ2-7
CASSPSSGSSYEQYF,TGTGCCAGCAGTCCATCTAGCGGGAGTTCCTACGAGCAGTACTTC,.,TRBV27,TRBD2,TRBJ2-7
CASSFRTGGEQYF,TGTGCCAGCAGTTTCAGGACAGGTGGCGAGCAGTACTTC,.,TRBV28,TRBD1,TRBJ2-7
CASSSNRGTSGQERETQYF,TGTGCCAGCAGCTCCAACAGGGGGACTAGCGGACAAGAGAGGGAGACCCAGTACTTC,.,TRBV7-9,TRBD2,TRBJ2-5
CASSHGTGLNQPQHF,TGTGCCAGCAGTCACGGGACAGGGCTCAATCAGCCCCAGCATTTT,.,TRBV27,TRBD1,TRBJ1-5
CASSQGADTEAFF,TGTGCCAGCTCTCAGGGGGCGGACACTGAAGCTTTCTTT,.,TRBV6-5,TRBD1,TRBJ1-1
CASSLRVVTEAFF,TGTGCCAGCAGTTTAAGGGTGGTCACTGAAGCTTTCTTT,.,TRBV27,.,TRBJ1-1
CASSPPGLYEQYF,TGTGCCAGCAGTCCTCCGGGTCTCTACGAGCAGTACTTC,.,TRBV27,.,TRBJ2-7
CASRSSGWSSYNEQFF,TGTGCCAGCAGGTCTAGCGGATGGAGCTCCTACAATGAGCAGTTCTTC,.,TRBV2,TRBD2,TRBJ2-1
CASGWGGRNPSSYNEQFF,TGTGCCAGCGGCTGGGGGGGACGGAATCCGAGCTCCTACAATGAGCAGTTCTTC,.,TRBV27,TRBD2,TRBJ2-1
CASWGTTGYEQYF,TGTGCCAGCTGGGGTACAACAGGCTACGAGCAGTACTTC,.,TRBV6-1,.,TRBJ2-7
CSIIGGAVLTYEQYF,TGCAGCATCATTGGTGGGGCAGTCCTTACCTACGAGCAGTACTTC,.,TRBV29-1,.,TRBJ2-7
CASSYRQLNTEAFF,TGTGCCAGCAGTTACAGACAGTTGAACACTGAAGCTTTCTTT,.,TRBV6-5,.,TRBJ1-1
CASSLVGEEAFF,TGTGCCAGCAGCTTAGTGGGGGAGGAAGCTTTCTTT,.,TRBV7-9,.,TRBJ1-1
CASRHTGGGNQPQHF,TGTGCCAGCAGGCATACAGGGGGCGGCAATCAGCCCCAGCATTTT,.,TRBV6-1,TRBD1,TRBJ1-5